The clone carrying this T cell receptor beta chain was seen more than once but under ten times. This sample was included in a study of blood T cell repertoires in COVID-19. Sequencing used immunoSEQ multiplex PCR; TCRdb keeps in-frame clones, though not all of them. Of 140,000 to 150,000 clones listed, roughly 82% were seen once; the top ten hold about 15%. This clonotype was obtained from a human donor with acute or convalescent COVID-19. The donor label of this sample is uncertain. The sequenced sample consisted of peripheral blood.

The CDR3 region has the DNA TGTGCCAGTAAAGCGGGGGGGCCGAGTGAGCAGTTCTTC. It is translated as CASKAGGPSEQFF. The chain is built from TRBV19 and TRBJ2-1; 10 bases map to TRBD2. V lost 7 bases, J lost 9 bases, and 6 bases stayed unmatched. The CDR3 totals 13 residues. The V gene's germline CDR1 is LNHDA and CDR2 SQIVND (reference sequence). Full variable domain (rest looked up from reference TRBV19 and TRBJ2-1): DGGITQSPKYLFRKEGQNVTLSCEQNLNHDAMYWYRQDPGQGLRLIYYSQIVNDFQKGDIAEGYSVSREKKESFPLTVTSAQKNPTAFYLCASKAGGPSEQFFGPGTRLTVL.